Listed below are T cell receptor beta chains from one sample, sequenced in a study of T cell responses to AZD1222 COVID-19 vaccine. TCRdb keeps only in-frame clones here, not all; method: immunoSEQ multiplex PCR. The sample has 75,000 to 100,000 clones, 70% to 90% seen once. The starting material was peripheral blood, obtained on day 0 of AZD1222 vaccination. The receptors were sampled from an adult in good health. Both conserved end residues are part of each CDR3. The order of the fields is V gene, J gene, CDR3 protein.

v_call: TRBV7-9; j_call: TRBJ1-2; cdr3_aa: CASSSQDRGPGGYTF
v_call: TRBV19; j_call: TRBJ2-1; cdr3_aa: CASRLGLAFRDEQFF
v_call: TRBV6-1; j_call: TRBJ1-1; cdr3_aa: CASSEALAFTEAFF
v_call: TRBV19; j_call: TRBJ2-3; cdr3_aa: CASSMEGGADTQYF
v_call: TRBV29-1; j_call: TRBJ1-2; cdr3_aa: CSVDLLGGMDGYTF
v_call: TRBV28; j_call: TRBJ1-1; cdr3_aa: CASSTAMNTEAFF
v_call: TRBV30; j_call: TRBJ1-3; cdr3_aa: CAWSVRGAWNTIYF
v_call: TRBV6-2/TRBV6-3; j_call: TRBJ1-5; cdr3_aa: CASSWTGGNQPQHF
v_call: TRBV10-3; j_call: TRBJ1-6; cdr3_aa: CAISGMTGGISNSPLHF
v_call: TRBV18; j_call: TRBJ2-1; cdr3_aa: CASSPPGTSGKQFF
v_call: TRBV15; j_call: TRBJ1-5; cdr3_aa: CATSRTGGNQPQHF
v_call: TRBV18; j_call: TRBJ1-1; cdr3_aa: CASSPPVSVTNTEAFF
v_call: TRBV4-2; j_call: TRBJ2-3; cdr3_aa: CASSREGGGGTDTQYF
v_call: TRBV30; j_call: TRBJ1-5; cdr3_aa: CAWTFGQEGQPQHF
v_call: TRBV25-1; j_call: TRBJ2-1; cdr3_aa: CASSTGFAYNEQFF
v_call: TRBV29-1; j_call: TRBJ1-2; cdr3_aa: CSVVAAGAGGYTF
v_call: TRBV7-9; j_call: TRBJ2-3; cdr3_aa: CASSLAGSRTDTQYF
v_call: TRBV15; j_call: TRBJ2-1; cdr3_aa: CATSRDLEGYNEQFF
v_call: TRBV5-1; j_call: TRBJ2-2; cdr3_aa: CASSFRQENTGELFF
v_call: TRBV6-5; j_call: TRBJ1-3; cdr3_aa: CASPRQAGGNTIYF
v_call: TRBV5-1; j_call: TRBJ1-1; cdr3_aa: CASSKMVRGRNTEAFF
v_call: TRBV28; j_call: TRBJ1-5; cdr3_aa: CASSRQGGQPQHF
v_call: TRBV14; j_call: TRBJ2-3; cdr3_aa: CASSQGGDSPSHTDTQYF
v_call: TRBV14; j_call: TRBJ1-2; cdr3_aa: CASSPRSGFFNYGYTF